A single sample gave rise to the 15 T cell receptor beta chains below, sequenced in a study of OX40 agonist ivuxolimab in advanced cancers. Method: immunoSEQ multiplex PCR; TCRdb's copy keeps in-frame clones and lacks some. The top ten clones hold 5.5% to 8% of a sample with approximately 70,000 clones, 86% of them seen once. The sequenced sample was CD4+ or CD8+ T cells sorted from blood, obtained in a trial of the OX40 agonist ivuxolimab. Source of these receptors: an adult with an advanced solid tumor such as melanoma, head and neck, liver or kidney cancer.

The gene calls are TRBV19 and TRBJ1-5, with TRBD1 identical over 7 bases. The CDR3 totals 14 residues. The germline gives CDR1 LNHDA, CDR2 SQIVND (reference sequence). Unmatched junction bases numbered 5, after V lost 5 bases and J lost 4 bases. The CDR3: CASSRRDRNQPQHF. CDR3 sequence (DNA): TGTGCCAGTAGTCGCCGGGACAGAAATCAGCCCCAGCATTTT.

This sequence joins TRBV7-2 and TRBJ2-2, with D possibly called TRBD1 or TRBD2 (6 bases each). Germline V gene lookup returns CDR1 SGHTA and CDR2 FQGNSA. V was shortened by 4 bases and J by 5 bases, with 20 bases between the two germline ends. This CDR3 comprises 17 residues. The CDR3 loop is CASSSLAGQGGTGELFF. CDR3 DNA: TGTGCCAGCAGCTCTTTGGCGGGGCAAGGGGGGACCGGGGAGCTGTTTTTT.

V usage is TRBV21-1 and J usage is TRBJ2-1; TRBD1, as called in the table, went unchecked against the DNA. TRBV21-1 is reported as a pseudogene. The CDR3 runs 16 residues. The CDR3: CASSFWRGQGINEQFF. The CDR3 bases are TGTGCCAGCAGCTTTTGGAGGGGACAGGGAATCAATGAGCAGTTCTTC.

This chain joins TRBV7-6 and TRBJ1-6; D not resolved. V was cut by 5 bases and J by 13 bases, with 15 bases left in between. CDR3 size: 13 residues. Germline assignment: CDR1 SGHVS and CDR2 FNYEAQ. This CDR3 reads CASSEDIGRPLHF. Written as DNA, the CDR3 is TGTGCCAGCAGCGAAGACATAGGGAGGCCCCTCCACTTT. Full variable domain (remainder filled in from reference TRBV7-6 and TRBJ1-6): GAGVSQSPRYKVTKRGQDVALRCDPISGHVSLYWYRQALGQGPEFLTYFNYEAQQDKSGLPNDRFSAERPEGSISTLTIQRTEQRDSAMYRCASSEDIGRPLHFGNGTRLTVT.

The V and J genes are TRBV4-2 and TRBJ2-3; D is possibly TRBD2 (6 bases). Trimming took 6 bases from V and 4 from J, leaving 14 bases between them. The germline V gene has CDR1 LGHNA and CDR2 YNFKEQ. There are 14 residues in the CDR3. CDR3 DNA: TGTGCCAGCAGACCCGGAGGGCCCGCAGATACGCAGTATTTT. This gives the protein CASRPGGPADTQYF.

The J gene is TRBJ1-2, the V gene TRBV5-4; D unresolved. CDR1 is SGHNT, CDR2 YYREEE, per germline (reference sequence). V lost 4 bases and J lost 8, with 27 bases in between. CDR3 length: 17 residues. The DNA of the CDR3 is TGTGCCAGCAGCGCAGGAGGAGGTGGTGGCCCCGCGGCCGGCTACACCTTC. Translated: CASSAGGGGGPAAGYTF. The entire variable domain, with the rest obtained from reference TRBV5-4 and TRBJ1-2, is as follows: ETGVTQSPTHLIKTRGQQVTLRCSSQSGHNTVSWYQQALGQGPQFIFQYYREEENGRGNFPPRFSGLQFPNYSSELNVNALELDDSALYLCASSAGGGGGPAAGYTFGSGTRLTVV.

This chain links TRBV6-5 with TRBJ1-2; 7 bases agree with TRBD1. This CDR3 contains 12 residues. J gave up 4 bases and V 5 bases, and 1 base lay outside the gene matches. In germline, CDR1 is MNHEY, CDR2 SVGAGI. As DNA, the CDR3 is TGTGCCAGCAGTGGACAGGTCTATGGCTACACCTTC. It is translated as CASSGQVYGYTF.

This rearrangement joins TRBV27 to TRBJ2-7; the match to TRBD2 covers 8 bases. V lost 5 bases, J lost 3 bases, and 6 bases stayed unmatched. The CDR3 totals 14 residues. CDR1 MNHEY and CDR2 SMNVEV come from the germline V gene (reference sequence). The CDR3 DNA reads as TGTGCCAGCAGTCGTGGGGCGGGAGGCTACGAGCAGTACTTC. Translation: CASSRGAGGYEQYF.

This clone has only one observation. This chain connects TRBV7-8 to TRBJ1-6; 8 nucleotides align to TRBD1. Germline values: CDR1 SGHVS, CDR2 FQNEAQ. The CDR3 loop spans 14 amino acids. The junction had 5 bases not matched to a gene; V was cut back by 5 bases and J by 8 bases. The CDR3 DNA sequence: TGTGCCAGCAGCCCGGACAGGGTGGATTCACCCCTCCACTTT. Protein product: CASSPDRVDSPLHF.

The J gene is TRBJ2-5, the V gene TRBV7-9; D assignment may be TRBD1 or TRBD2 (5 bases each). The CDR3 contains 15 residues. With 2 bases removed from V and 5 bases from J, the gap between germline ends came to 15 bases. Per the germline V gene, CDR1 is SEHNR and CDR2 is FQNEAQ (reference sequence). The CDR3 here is CASSLTPLAGETQYF. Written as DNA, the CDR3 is TGTGCCAGCAGCTTAACTCCCCTAGCAGGGGAGACCCAGTACTTC.

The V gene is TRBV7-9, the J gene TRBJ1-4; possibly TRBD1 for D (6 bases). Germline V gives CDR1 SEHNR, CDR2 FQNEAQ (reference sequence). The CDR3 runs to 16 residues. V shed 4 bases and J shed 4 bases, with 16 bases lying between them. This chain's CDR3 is CASSSLTGSRNEKLFF. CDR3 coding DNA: TGTGCCAGCAGCTCCCTTACAGGGTCTCGTAATGAAAAACTGTTTTTT.

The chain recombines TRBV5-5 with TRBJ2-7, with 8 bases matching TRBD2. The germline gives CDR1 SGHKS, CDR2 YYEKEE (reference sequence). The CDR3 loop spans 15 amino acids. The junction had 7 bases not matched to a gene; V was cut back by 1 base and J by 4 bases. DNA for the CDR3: TGTGCCAGCAGCTTGAGCTGGGCGGGAGGTTACGAGCAGTACTTC. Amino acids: CASSLSWAGGYEQYF. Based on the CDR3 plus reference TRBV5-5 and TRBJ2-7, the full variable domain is DAGVTQSPTHLIKTRGQQVTLRCSPISGHKSVSWYQQVLGQGPQFIFQYYEKEERGRGNFPDRFSARQFPNYSSELNVNALLLGDSALYLCASSLSWAGGYEQYFGPGTRLTVT.

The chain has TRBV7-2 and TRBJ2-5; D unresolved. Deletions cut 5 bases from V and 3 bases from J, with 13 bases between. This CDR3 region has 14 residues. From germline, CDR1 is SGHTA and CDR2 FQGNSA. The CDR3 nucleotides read TGTGCCAGCAGCGTAAACTTTGCCAAAGAGACCCAGTACTTC. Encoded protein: CASSVNFAKETQYF.

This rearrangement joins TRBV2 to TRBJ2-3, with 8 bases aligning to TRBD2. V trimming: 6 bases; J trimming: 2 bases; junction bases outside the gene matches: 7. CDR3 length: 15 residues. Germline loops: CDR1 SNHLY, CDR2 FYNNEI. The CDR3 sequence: CASRKLAVVTDTQYF. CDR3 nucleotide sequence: TGTGCCAGCAGGAAACTAGCGGTGGTCACAGATACGCAGTATTTT.

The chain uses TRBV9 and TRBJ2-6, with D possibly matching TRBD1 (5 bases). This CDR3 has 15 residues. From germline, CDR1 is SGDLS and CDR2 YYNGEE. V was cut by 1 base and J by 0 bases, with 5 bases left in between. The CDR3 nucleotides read TGTGCCAGCAGCGTACAGGGCTCTGGGGCCAACGTCCTGACTTTC. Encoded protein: CASSVQGSGANVLTF.